Below, one T cell receptor (beta chain) is given with its context. What it binds is unknown. This entry comes from a study of T cell repertoires in cytomegalovirus infection. Study summary: Peptides in the study included HLA-C-restricted and HLA-B-restricted CMV epitopes.

TCRdb fed the reads into MiXCR, producing one record per CDR3 protein. The repertoire holds hundreds of thousands of distinct CDR3 sequences, with roughly 33% as singletons. The germline V and J ends were trimmed by 0 bases and 8 bases, with 13 bases remaining between them. CDR3 length: 14 amino acids. Germline V gene lookup returns CDR1 DFQATT and CDR2 SNEGSKA (reference sequence). Study findings and constraints: Carriage of CMV together with the relevant HLA was identifiable through cumulative public TCR beta family frequency. CMV-specific TCR beta clonotypes restricted by HLA-C dominated the ex vivo response.

This chain joins TRBV20-1 and TRBJ1-4, with D tentatively TRBD1 (5 bases). The clonotype originates from a human donor in good health (CMV status not recorded). Some clones in this sample may be carry-over from other donors' samples. The material sequenced was cultured PBMCs, taken from culture after CMV antigen stimulation. This chain's CDR3 is CSARDTGRGEKLFF. CDR3 sequence (DNA): TGCAGTGCTAGAGATACGGGTAGGGGCGAAAAACTGTTTTTT.